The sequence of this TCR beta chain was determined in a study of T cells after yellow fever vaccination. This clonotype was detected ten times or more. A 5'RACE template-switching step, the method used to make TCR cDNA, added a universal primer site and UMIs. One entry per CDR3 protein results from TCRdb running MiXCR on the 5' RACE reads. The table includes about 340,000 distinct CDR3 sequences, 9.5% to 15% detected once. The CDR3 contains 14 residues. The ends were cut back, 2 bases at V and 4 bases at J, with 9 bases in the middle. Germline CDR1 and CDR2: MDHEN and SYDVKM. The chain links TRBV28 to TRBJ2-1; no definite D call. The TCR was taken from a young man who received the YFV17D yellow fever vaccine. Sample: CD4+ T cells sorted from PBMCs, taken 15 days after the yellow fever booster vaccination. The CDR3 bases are TGTGCCAGCAGTTTAACAGCTACGTACAATGAGCAGTTCTTC. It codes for CASSLTATYNEQFF.